The rows below give T cell receptor beta chains drawn from one sample of a study of T cells in Graves' hyperthyroidism and ophthalmopathy. One entry per CDR3 protein, called by TCRdb with MiXCR from the multiplex PCR reads. The sample yields over 650,000 distinct CDR3 sequences, about a sixth seen once. Sequenced material: blood. Receptors were obtained from a man between 18 and 29 years old with Graves' hyperthyroidism. The CDR3 runs from the conserved cysteine through the conserved F or W.

TRBJ2-1,TRBV18,CASSPGLAGGGNEQFF
TRBJ2-3,TRBV19,CASSLDRGKDTQYF
TRBJ2-3,TRBV7-3,CASSSQGGSDTQYF
TRBJ2-5,TRBV12-3/TRBV12-4,CASSSGAGVGETQYF
TRBJ1-3,TRBV7-8,CASSLKGQGLGNTIYF
TRBJ2-5,TRBV28,CASGQETQYF
TRBJ2-3,TRBV6-1,CASRVTGARADTQYF
TRBJ2-2,TRBV14,CASSRGNVNTGELFF
TRBJ2-2,TRBV7-3,CASSLTSGSTGELFF
TRBJ1-1,TRBV4-1,CASSQDGTTEAFF
TRBJ1-1,TRBV11-2,CASSLDVHLAGWTEAFF
TRBJ1-4,TRBV5-1,CASSLSRREGHEKLFF
TRBJ2-2,TRBV28,CASSTPETGTSGRTGELFF
TRBJ2-1,TRBV20-1,CSAQTSGRGSYNEQFF
TRBJ2-7,TRBV9,CASSNGGLAGDEQYF
TRBJ2-1,TRBV6-5,CASSYSLGSSYNEQFF
TRBJ2-1,TRBV3-1,CASSPAGIVYNEQFF
TRBJ2-7,TRBV28,CASSLFRSVGGEQYF
TRBJ2-1,TRBV19,CASSISGLPYNEQFF
TRBJ2-7,TRBV2,CASSEAMAYEQYF
TRBJ1-4,TRBV12-3/TRBV12-4,CASSYRVTNEKLFF
TRBJ1-5,TRBV27,CASSYGNNQPQHF
TRBJ1-5,TRBV11-3,CASSPGTGTDQPQHF
TRBJ1-3,TRBV19,CASSVTGNTIYF
TRBJ1-6,TRBV6-2/TRBV6-3,CASRSGHSNSPLHF
TRBJ2-1,TRBV29-1,CSVMTDRGVFNEQFF
TRBJ2-3,TRBV18,CASSPEGTYTQYF
TRBJ2-7,TRBV10-2,CASSAGRDSYEQYF
TRBJ2-5,TRBV6-1,CASASGQWWETQYF